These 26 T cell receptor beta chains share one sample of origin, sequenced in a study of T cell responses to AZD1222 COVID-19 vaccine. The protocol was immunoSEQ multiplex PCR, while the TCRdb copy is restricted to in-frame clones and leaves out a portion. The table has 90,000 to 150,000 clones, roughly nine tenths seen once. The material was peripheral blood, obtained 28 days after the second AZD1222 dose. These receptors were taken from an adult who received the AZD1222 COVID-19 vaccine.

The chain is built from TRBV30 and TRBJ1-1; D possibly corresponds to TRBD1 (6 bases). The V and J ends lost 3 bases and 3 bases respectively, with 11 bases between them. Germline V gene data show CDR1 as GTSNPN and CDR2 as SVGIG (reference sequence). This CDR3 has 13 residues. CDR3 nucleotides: TGTGCCTGGAGCCAAGGGGGGGACACTGAAGCTTTCTTT. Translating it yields CAWSQGGDTEAFF.

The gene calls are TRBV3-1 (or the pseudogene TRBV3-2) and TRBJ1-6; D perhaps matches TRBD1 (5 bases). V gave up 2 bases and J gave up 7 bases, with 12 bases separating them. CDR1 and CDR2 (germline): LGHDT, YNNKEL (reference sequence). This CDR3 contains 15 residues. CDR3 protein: CASSQPGPNNSPLHF. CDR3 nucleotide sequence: TGTGCCAGCAGCCAACCGGGACCCAACAATTCACCCCTCCACTTT.

Written as DNA, the CDR3 is TGTGCCAGCAGCTCCCGTTTGGACAATGAGCAGTTCTTC. Translating gives CASSSRLDNEQFF. This chain connects TRBV11-3 to TRBJ2-1; D not resolved. The CDR3 is made up of 13 amino acids. In germline, CDR1 is SGHNT, CDR2 YENEEA. Trimming stripped 4 bases from V and 5 bases from J, with 9 bases between.

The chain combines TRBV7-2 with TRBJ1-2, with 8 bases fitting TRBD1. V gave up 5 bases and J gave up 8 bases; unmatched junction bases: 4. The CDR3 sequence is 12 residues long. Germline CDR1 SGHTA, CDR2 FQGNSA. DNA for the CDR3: TGTGCCAGCAGCGACAGACAGGGGGGCTACACCTTC. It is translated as CASSDRQGGYTF.

In nucleotides, the CDR3 is TGTGCTAGTGGGGGGGGCGGAGGCACAGATACGCAGTATTTT. It is translated as CASGGGGGTDTQYF. The chain has TRBV12-5 and TRBJ2-3; D is perhaps TRBD1 or TRBD2 (6 bases each). V was cut by 6 bases and J by 1 base, with 11 bases left in between. The CDR3 contains 14 residues. CDR1 is LGHNT and CDR2 is FRNRAP in the germline V gene.

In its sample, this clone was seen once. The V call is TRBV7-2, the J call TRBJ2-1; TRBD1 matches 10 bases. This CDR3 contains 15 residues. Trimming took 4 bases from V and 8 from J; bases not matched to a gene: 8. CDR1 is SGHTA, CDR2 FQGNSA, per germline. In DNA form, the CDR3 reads TGTGCCAGCAGCTCCCAGACAGGGGGCACGGATGAGCAGTTCTTC. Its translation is CASSSQTGGTDEQFF.

This chain's CDR3 is CASSSGVDQPQHF. For the CDR3, the DNA is TGTGCCAGTAGTTCCGGGGTAGATCAGCCCCAGCATTTT. The chain recombines TRBV19 with TRBJ1-5; no definite D call. The CDR3 covers 13 residues. Germline V gene data show CDR1 as LNHDA and CDR2 as SQIVND (reference sequence). The ends were cut back, 5 bases at V and 5 bases at J, with 10 bases in the middle.

This CDR3 reads CAISGLGQGSTDTQYF. The CDR3 coding sequence is TGTGCCATCAGTGGCCTGGGACAGGGGTCCACAGATACGCAGTATTTT. This chain joins TRBV10-3 and TRBJ2-3; 10 nucleotides match TRBD1. After removal of 4 bases from V and 2 bases from J, the junction contained 6 bases not matched to a gene. CDR1 is ENHRY, CDR2 SYGVKD, per germline. This CDR3 is 16 amino acids long.

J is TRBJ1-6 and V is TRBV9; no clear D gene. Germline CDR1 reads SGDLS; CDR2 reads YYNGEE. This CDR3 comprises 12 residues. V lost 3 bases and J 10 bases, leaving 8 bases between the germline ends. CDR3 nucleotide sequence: TGTGCCAGCAGCGGATTAGGGTCACCCCTCCACTTT. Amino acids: CASSGLGSPLHF.

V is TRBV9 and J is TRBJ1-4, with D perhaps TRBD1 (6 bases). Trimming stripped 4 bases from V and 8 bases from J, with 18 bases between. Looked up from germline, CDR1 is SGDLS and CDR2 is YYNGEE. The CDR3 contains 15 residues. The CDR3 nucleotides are TGTGCCAGCAGCCCGGGGCGAGGGCAGGGGGAAAAACTGTTTTTT. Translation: CASSPGRGQGEKLFF.

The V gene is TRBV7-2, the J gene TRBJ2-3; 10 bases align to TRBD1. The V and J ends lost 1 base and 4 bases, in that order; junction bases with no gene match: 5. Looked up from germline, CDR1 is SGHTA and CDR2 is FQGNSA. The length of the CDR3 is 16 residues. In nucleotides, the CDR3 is TGTGCCAGCAGCTTAGTCGGGACAGGGGTCCCAGATACGCAGTATTTT. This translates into CASSLVGTGVPDTQYF. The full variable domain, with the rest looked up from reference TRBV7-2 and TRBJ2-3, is GAGVSQSPSNKVTEKGKDVELRCDPISGHTALYWYRQSLGQGLEFLIYFQGNSAPDKSGLPSDRFSAERTGGSVSTLTIQRTQQEDSAVYLCASSLVGTGVPDTQYFGPGTRLTVL.

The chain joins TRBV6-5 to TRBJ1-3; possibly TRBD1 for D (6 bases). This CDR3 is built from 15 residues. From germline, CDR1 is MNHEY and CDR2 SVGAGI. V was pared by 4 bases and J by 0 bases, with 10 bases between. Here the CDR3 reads CASSFNRDSGNTIYF. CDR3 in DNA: TGTGCCAGCAGTTTCAACAGGGACTCTGGAAACACCATATATTTT.

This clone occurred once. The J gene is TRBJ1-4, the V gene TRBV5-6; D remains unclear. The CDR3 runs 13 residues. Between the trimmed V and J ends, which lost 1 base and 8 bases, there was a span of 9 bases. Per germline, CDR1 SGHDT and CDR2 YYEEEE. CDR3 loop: CASSLWGKEKLFF. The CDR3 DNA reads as TGTGCCAGCAGCTTGTGGGGTAAAGAAAAACTGTTTTTT.

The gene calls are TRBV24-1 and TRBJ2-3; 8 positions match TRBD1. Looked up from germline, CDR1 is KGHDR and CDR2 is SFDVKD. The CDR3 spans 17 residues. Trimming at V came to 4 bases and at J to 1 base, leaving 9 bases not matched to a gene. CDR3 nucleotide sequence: TGTGCCACCAGTGACCCCGACAGGGGATTCGGCACAGATACGCAGTATTTT. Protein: CATSDPDRGFGTDTQYF.

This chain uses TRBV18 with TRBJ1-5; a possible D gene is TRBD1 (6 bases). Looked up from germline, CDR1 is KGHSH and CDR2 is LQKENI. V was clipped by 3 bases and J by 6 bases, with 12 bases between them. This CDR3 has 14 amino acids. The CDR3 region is CASSPQGMGQPQHF. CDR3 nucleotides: TGTGCCAGCTCACCTCAGGGGATGGGTCAGCCCCAGCATTTT.

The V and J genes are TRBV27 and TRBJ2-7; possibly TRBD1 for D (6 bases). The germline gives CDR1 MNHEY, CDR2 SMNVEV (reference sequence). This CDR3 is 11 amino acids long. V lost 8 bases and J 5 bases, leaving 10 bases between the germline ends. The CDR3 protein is CASPGVNEQYF. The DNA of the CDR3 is TGTGCCAGCCCAGGGGTCAACGAGCAGTACTTC.

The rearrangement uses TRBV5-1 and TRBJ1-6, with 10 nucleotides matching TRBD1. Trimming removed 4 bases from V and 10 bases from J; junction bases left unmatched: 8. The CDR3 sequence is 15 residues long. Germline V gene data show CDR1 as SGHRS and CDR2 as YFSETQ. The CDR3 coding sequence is TGCGCCAGCAGCCAACTGGGGACAGGGGAATCACCCCTCCACTTT. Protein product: CASSQLGTGESPLHF.

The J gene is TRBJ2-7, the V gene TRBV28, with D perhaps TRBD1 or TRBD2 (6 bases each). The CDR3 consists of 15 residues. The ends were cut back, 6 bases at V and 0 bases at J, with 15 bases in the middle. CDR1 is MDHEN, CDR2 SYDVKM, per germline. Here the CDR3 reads CASSPGGQSSYEQYF. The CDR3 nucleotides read TGTGCCAGCAGCCCCGGGGGACAAAGCTCCTACGAGCAGTACTTC. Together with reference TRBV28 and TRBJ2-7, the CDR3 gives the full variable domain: DVKVTQSSRYLVKRTGEKVFLECVQDMDHENMFWYRQDPGLGLRLIYFSYDVKMKEKGDIPEGYSVSREKKERFSLILESASTNQTSMYLCASSPGGQSSYEQYFGPGTRLTVT.

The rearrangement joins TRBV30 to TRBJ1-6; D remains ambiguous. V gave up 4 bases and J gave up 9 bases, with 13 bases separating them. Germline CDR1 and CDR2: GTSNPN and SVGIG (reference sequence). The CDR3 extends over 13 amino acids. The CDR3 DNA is TGTGCCTGGAAGTCGACCGGACCTTCACCCCTCCACTTT. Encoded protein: CAWKSTGPSPLHF.

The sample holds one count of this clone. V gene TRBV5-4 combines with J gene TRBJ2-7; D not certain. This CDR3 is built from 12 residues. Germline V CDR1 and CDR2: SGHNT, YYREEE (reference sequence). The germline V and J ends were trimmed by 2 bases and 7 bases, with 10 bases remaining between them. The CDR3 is CASSLWRREQYF. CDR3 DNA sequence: TGTGCCAGCAGCTTATGGAGACGAGAGCAGTACTTC.

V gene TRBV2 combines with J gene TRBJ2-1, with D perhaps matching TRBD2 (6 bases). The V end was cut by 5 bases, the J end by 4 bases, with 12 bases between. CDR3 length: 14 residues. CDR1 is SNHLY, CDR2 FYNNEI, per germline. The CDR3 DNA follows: TGTGCCAGCAGTTGGGACTTCCCTTACAATGAGCAGTTCTTC. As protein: CASSWDFPYNEQFF.

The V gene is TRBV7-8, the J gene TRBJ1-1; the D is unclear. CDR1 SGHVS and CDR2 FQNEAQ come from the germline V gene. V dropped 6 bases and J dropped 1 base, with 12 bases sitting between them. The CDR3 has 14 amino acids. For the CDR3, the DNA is TGTGCCAGCAGTTTACTGGGCCGGAACACTGAAGCTTTCTTT. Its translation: CASSLLGRNTEAFF. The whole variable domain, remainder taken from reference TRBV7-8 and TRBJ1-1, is GAGVSQSPRYKVAKRGQDVALRCDPISGHVSLFWYQQALGQGPEFLTYFQNEAQLDKSGLPSDRFFAERPEGSVSTLKIQRTQQEDSAVYLCASSLLGRNTEAFFGQGTRLTVV.

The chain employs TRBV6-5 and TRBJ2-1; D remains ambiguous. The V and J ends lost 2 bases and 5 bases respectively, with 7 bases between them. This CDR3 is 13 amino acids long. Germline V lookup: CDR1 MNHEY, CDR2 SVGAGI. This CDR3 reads CASSYIRNNEQFF. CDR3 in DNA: TGTGCCAGCAGTTACATCAGGAACAATGAGCAGTTCTTC.

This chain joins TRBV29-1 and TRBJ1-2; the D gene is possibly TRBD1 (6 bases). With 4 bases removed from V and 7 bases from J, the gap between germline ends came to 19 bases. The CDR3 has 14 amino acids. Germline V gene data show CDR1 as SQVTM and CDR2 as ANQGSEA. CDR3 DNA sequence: TGCAGCGTTGGAGGTAGAAGGGGGGGCGGTGGCTACACCTTC. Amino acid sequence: CSVGGRRGGGGYTF. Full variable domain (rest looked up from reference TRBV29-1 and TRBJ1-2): SAVISQKPSRDICQRGTSLTIQCQVDSQVTMMFWYRQQPGQSLTLIATANQGSEATYESGFVIDKFPISRPNLTFSTLTVSNMSPEDSSIYLCSVGGRRGGGGYTFGSGTRLTVV.

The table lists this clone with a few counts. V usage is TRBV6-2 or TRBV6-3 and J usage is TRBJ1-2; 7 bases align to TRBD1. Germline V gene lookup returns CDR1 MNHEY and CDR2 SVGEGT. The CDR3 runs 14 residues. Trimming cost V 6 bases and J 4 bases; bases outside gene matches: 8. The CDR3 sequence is CASSKGGQFYGYTF. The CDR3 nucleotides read TGTGCCAGCAGCAAGGGGGGACAGTTCTATGGCTACACCTTC.

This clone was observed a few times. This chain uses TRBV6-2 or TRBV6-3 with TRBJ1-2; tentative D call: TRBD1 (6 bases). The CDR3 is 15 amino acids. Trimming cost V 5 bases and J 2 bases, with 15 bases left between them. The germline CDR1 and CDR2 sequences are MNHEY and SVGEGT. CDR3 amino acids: CASSPLPQGNYGYTF. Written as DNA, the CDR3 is TGTGCCAGCAGTCCACTCCCTCAGGGGAACTATGGCTACACCTTC.